The T cell receptor beta chain under discussion was sequenced for a study of blood T cell repertoires in COVID-19. V was clipped by 1 base and J by 1 base, with 7 bases between them. Germline V gene data show CDR1 as SGHAT and CDR2 as FQNNGV. This CDR3 spans 14 amino acids. Repertoires were generated with immunoSEQ multiplex PCR, while TCRdb's copy carries only in-frame clones and drops some. The sample lists roughly 150,000 clones, roughly four fifths occurring once. Turning to this clone: This CDR3 is also generated by other DNA sequences in the sample.

Sequenced sample: peripheral blood. The chain couples TRBV11-2 to TRBJ1-1; D possibly corresponds to TRBD1 (5 bases). This TCR derives from a woman of 80 years or more with acute or convalescent COVID-19. CDR3 amino acids: CASSLGQGNTEAFF. The CDR3 DNA is TGTGCCAGCAGCTTAGGGCAGGGGAACACTGAAGCTTTCTTT.